This T cell receptor (beta chain) was retrieved from a study of identical twins. General study points: The study based its conclusions on cross-sectional statistical analysis and did not follow the same donors.

One entry per CDR3 protein, called by TCRdb with MiXCR from the 5' RACE reads. The sample shows more than 1.5 million distinct CDR3 sequences, about 30% of them seen only once. The CDR3 runs to 15 residues. J was trimmed by 4 bases and V by 3 bases; bases with no gene match: 3. CDR1 and CDR2 (germline): DFQATT, SNEGSKA (reference sequence). In its sample, this clonotype was seen a few times. Its antigen is currently unknown. The chain couples TRBV20-1 to TRBJ2-1; 13 bases agree with TRBD2. Source material: cord blood. The TCR sequence derives from a newborn girl in good health. The CDR3 DNA is TGCAGTGCTAGGACTAGCGGGGGGCGGTACAATGAGCAGTTCTTC. Residues: CSARTSGGRYNEQFF.